The source of this T cell receptor (beta chain) is a study of control samples from healthy donors and cancer patients. CDR3 length: 18 amino acids. The method was immunoSEQ multiplex PCR; TCRdb's version includes in-frame clones alone and lacks a portion of them. The repertoire has about 160,000 clones, under 96% of them found once; the top ten carry approximately 0.97%. Material for sequencing was blood. This rearrangement joins TRBV12-2 to TRBJ2-7; the table gives TRBD1 as D, unverified against the DNA. TRBV12-2 is described as a pseudogene. The clonotype originates from a woman aged 25 to 39 in good health. The CDR3 loop reads CASRLACGRTDYSYEQYF. CDR3 DNA: TGTGCAAGTCGCTTAGCCTGTGGTCGGACAGATTACTCCTACGAGCAGTACTTC.